This entry lists 20 T cell receptor beta chains sequenced from one sample in a study of CD8 T cells in Susac syndrome. With random hexamers, reverse transcription was performed on roughly 0.5 to 1 ug of RNA. TCRdb called the immunoSEQ multiplex PCR reads again in MiXCR, with one record for every CDR3 protein. Here the sample spans 150,000 to 250,000 distinct CDR3 sequences, 90% to 95% being singletons. What was sequenced was CD4+ T cells from PBMCs. These receptors were collected from a human donor with multiple sclerosis.

The rearrangement uses TRBV20-1 and TRBJ2-7, with D perhaps TRBD1 (6 bases). The CDR3 has 11 amino acids. Germline CDR1 DFQATT, CDR2 SNEGSKA (reference sequence). The V and J ends lost 6 bases and 7 bases respectively, with 13 bases between them. The CDR3 DNA is TGCAGTGCCAACAGGGCTGGGGAGCAGTACTTC. This encodes CSANRAGEQYF.

The V gene is TRBV20-1, the J gene TRBJ2-7; TRBD2 aligns across 7 bases. Germline CDR1 is DFQATT and CDR2 is SNEGSKA (reference sequence). There are 14 residues in the CDR3. The V and J ends lost 6 bases and 3 bases, in that order; junction bases with no gene match: 11. In DNA, the CDR3 is TGCAGTGCCATCGCTCGGCGGGAGCTCTACGAGCAGTACTTC. It specifies CSAIARRELYEQYF.

A few counts support this clonotype. The chain employs TRBV6-2 or TRBV6-3 and TRBJ1-1; no clear D. Per germline, CDR1 MNHEY and CDR2 SVGEGT. The CDR3 loop spans 11 amino acids. V was shortened by 4 bases and J by 6 bases, with 6 bases between the two germline ends. As DNA, the CDR3 is TGTGCCAGCAGTTTAGGTCCTGAAGCTTTCTTT. This sequence encodes CASSLGPEAFF.

The CDR3 DNA is TGTGCCAGCAGTTACCCCAGCGTCGGCCTCAGCTCCTACGAGCAGTACTTC. It yields the protein CASSYPSVGLSSYEQYF. The chain employs TRBV6-5 and TRBJ2-7, with D unresolved. This CDR3 contains 17 residues. The germline V gene has CDR1 MNHEY and CDR2 SVGAGI. Trimming pared 2 bases from V and 0 bases from J, leaving 17 bases between.

This sequence joins TRBV24-1 and TRBJ2-3, with D maybe TRBD2 (6 bases). Deletions cut 4 bases from V and 3 bases from J, with 10 bases between. The CDR3 extends over 14 amino acids. Germline V gives CDR1 KGHDR, CDR2 SFDVKD. As DNA, the CDR3 is TGTGCCACCAGTGACGGAGGGTCAACAGATACGCAGTATTTT. Residues: CATSDGGSTDTQYF.

This chain joins TRBV7-9 and TRBJ2-4, with 11 bases fitting TRBD1. The trim removed 4 bases at V and 6 bases at J, leaving 5 bases unmatched. The CDR3 is 15 residues long. Germline assignment: CDR1 SEHNR and CDR2 FQNEAQ (reference sequence). In DNA form, the CDR3 reads TGTGCCAGCAGCTCCCCCGGGACAGGGGGAAACATTCAGTACTTC. Translation gives CASSSPGTGGNIQYF.

V usage is TRBV3-1 and J usage is TRBJ1-1, with unresolved D. CDR3 size: 12 residues. The germline V gene has CDR1 LGHDT and CDR2 YNNKEL (reference sequence). V shed 5 bases and J shed 8 bases, with 12 bases lying between them. The CDR3 spells CASSFRLGEAFF. The CDR3 nucleotides read TGTGCCAGCAGCTTTCGACTGGGAGAAGCTTTCTTT.

CDR3: CASSLASVTQYF. The CDR3 DNA reads TGTGCCAGCAGCTTAGCGAGCGTGACCCAGTACTTC. The chain links TRBV7-2 to TRBJ2-5; no clear D gene. The CDR3 covers 12 residues. V lost 0 bases and J 7 bases, leaving 6 bases between the germline ends. CDR1 and CDR2 (germline): SGHTA, FQGNSA. Filled out from reference TRBV7-2 and TRBJ2-5, the complete variable domain reads GAGVSQSPSNKVTEKGKDVELRCDPISGHTALYWYRQSLGQGLEFLIYFQGNSAPDKSGLPSDRFSAERTGGSVSTLTIQRTQQEDSAVYLCASSLASVTQYFGPGTRLLVL.

This clonotype has only one observation. V and J are TRBV20-1 and TRBJ2-5; 8 positions match TRBD2. Trimming took 1 base from V and 1 from J; bases not matched to a gene: 8. The CDR3 runs to 16 residues. Germline CDR1 and CDR2: DFQATT and SNEGSKA (reference sequence). CDR3 sequence (DNA): TGCAGTGCTAGAGCCGCATCGGGGGGGGCCCAAGAGACCCAGTACTTC. As protein: CSARAASGGAQETQYF.

The J gene is TRBJ2-7, the V gene TRBV12-3 or TRBV12-4; a possible D gene is TRBD2 (6 bases). V dropped 6 bases and J dropped 9 bases, with 15 bases sitting between them. This CDR3 region has 12 residues. The CDR3 sequence is CASRRPTGVQYF. DNA of the CDR3: TGTGCCAGCAGACGGCCGACGGGGGTGCAGTACTTC.

This clonotype was detected once. The CDR3 end shows no conserved phenylalanine or tryptophan, and so a read error is likely. CDR3 region: CSGGAGTRETQYL. As DNA, the CDR3 is TGCAGCGGGGGGGCCGGGACTCGAGAGACCCAGTACCTC. The V and J genes are TRBV29-1 and TRBJ2-5; D possibly uses TRBD1 or TRBD2 (6 bases each). This CDR3 is built from 13 residues. CDR1 and CDR2 from the germline V gene are SQVTM and ANQGSEA. The V gene lost 7 bases and the J gene lost 4 bases, with 16 bases spanning the gap.

The V call is TRBV29-1, the J call TRBJ1-1, with unresolved D. The CDR3 spans 11 residues. CDR1 and CDR2 (germline): SQVTM, ANQGSEA. Trimming removed 5 bases at V and 1 base at J, with 5 bases between. This CDR3 is CSVKSNTEAFF. DNA for the CDR3: TGCAGCGTTAAATCGAACACTGAAGCTTTCTTT.

V is TRBV4-1 and J is TRBJ2-3; TRBD2 matches at 11 bases. V shed 2 bases and J 2 bases; nucleotides not matched to a gene: 6. This CDR3 spans 17 amino acids. Per germline, CDR1 MGHRA and CDR2 YSYEKL. The CDR3 is CASSQTGTSGPTDTQYF. CDR3 in DNA: TGCGCCAGCAGCCAAACCGGGACTAGCGGCCCCACAGATACGCAGTATTTT.

The chain links TRBV3-1 to TRBJ1-4, with D possibly matching TRBD1 (5 bases). This CDR3 has 16 residues. CDR1 is LGHDT and CDR2 is YNNKEL in the germline V gene (reference sequence). V was cut by 1 base and J by 11 bases, with 20 bases left in between. DNA for the CDR3: TGTGCCAGCAGCCAAGTAAGGGACTCCAGTTGGGGGAAACTGTTTTTT. It encodes CASSQVRDSSWGKLFF.

The chain combines TRBV6-1 with TRBJ1-2; D might be TRBD1 (6 bases). Germline loops: CDR1 MNHNS, CDR2 SASEGT. Trimming removed 8 bases from V and 4 bases from J, with 11 bases in between. The CDR3 is 12 amino acids. The chain's CDR3 is CASVGALYGYTF. The CDR3 DNA sequence: TGTGCCAGCGTGGGGGCCCTCTATGGCTACACCTTC.

The J gene is TRBJ1-1, the V gene TRBV5-4, with TRBD1 matching 9 bases. The CDR3 runs to 15 residues. Germline loops: CDR1 SGHNT, CDR2 YYREEE (reference sequence). The V and J ends lost 4 bases and 6 bases, in that order; junction bases with no gene match: 10. DNA for the CDR3: TGTGCCAGCAGCCGACCCGGGACAGGGAAAGCTGAAGCTTTCTTT. Translated: CASSRPGTGKAEAFF.

The genes are TRBV29-1 and TRBJ2-7; 12 positions match TRBD2. V shed 6 bases and J 2 bases; nucleotides not matched to a gene: 5. Germline V lookup: CDR1 SQVTM, CDR2 ANQGSEA. The CDR3 loop spans 14 amino acids. The CDR3 region has the DNA TGCAGCGTGGTCCTAGCGGGAGGGCCCTACGAGCAGTACTTC. Its translation: CSVVLAGGPYEQYF.

The CDR3 spells CATSESDRFPGNEQFF. The CDR3 DNA reads as TGTGCCACCAGTGAGTCGGACAGATTCCCTGGAAATGAGCAGTTCTTC. The V call is TRBV24-1, the J call TRBJ2-1; weak D call: TRBD1 (6 bases). This CDR3 is built from 16 residues. V was cut by 4 bases and J by 7 bases, with 19 bases left in between. CDR1 and CDR2 (germline): KGHDR, SFDVKD.

The chain joins TRBV9 to TRBJ1-5; TRBD1 might be the D (6 bases). The CDR3 spans 16 residues. Per germline, CDR1 SGDLS and CDR2 YYNGEE. The V gene lost 0 bases and the J gene lost 5 bases, with 15 bases spanning the gap. CDR3 loop: CASSVASGGSHQPQHF. For the CDR3, the DNA is TGTGCCAGCAGCGTAGCGTCCGGGGGCAGCCATCAGCCCCAGCATTTT.

This chain joins TRBV30 and TRBJ2-7; D not resolved. Trimming shortened V by 7 bases and J by 4 bases, and 17 bases separated the two germline ends. In germline, CDR1 is GTSNPN, CDR2 SVGIG (reference sequence). CDR3 length: 13 amino acids. CDR3 in amino acids: CAFTAAAGYEQYF. Written as DNA, the CDR3 is TGTGCCTTCACCGCGGCGGCTGGTTACGAGCAGTACTTC.